This T cell receptor (beta chain) originates from a study of CD8 T cells in Susac syndrome (dated by TCRdb to between 2017 and 2020). Regarding the complete study: Of the Susac syndrome patients who were sequenced, over five had clinically active disease and eight or nine were in clinical remission. At the time of blood withdrawal, Susac syndrome patients were either therapy-naive, taking corticosteroids (with some also receiving IVIg), or on IVIg alone. The study used repertoire sequencing to test whether antigen drove CD8+ T cell activation and differentiation in Susac syndrome. Broader findings and caveats from the paper: The number of individuals in the TCR sequencing and HLA analysis was acknowledged as relatively small. The CD4+ T cell repertoire of patients with Susac syndrome showed no detectable clonal expansion.

Peripheral blood CD8+ and CD4+ T cells from healthy donors, Susac syndrome patients and multiple sclerosis patients were profiled by high-throughput TCR beta sequencing. The Susac syndrome patients fulfilled recently defined diagnostic criteria for either definite or probable disease. Bulk CD8+ and CD4+ T cells were purified by magnetic negative isolation, while CD8+ TEMRA cells were enriched using FACS. Blood was drawn into EDTA tubes, processed within 24 hours, and PBMCs were isolated by density gradient centrifugation. PBMCs intended for TCR sequencing were cryopreserved in liquid nitrogen and thawed later in a water bath at 37 degrees C. The sorted or isolated CD4+, CD8+ and CD8+ TEMRA cells reached a purity of at least 90%. RNA was extracted with the RNeasy kit and 0.5 to 1 ug was reverse transcribed using random hexamers. The immunoSEQ multiplex PCR assay, covering 54 Vbeta and 13 Jbeta segments, was used to amplify TCR beta CDR3 regions. PCR amplification bias was corrected using a synthetic template baseline for primer optimization and computational correction. The study's own analysis went as follows. Reads were annotated to V, D and J genes per IMGT and analyzed with immunoSEQ Analyzer, keeping only productive sequences. To calculate clonality, Shannon entropy was normalized by log2 of the number of productive unique sequences and then subtracted from one. Public and private clones were assessed among the 100 most prevalent clones of each patient and control. Susac-specific clones were defined as absent from healthy and MS cohorts, over a thousand published viral clones and other ImmuneACCESS disease sequences. In TCRdb, the public reads were trimmed at Q25 with fastp and aligned with MiXCR, with productive beta chains retained. All rows with the same CDR3 protein become a single entry with the most common DNA and genes. TCRdb, rather than the study authors, made the V and J calls. Counted in this sample were 200,000 or so distinct CDR3 sequences; more than 90% of them appeared once. The top ten clonotypes cover roughly 0.098% of the sample.

The CDR3 measures 14 amino acids from cysteine to phenylalanine. The read is trimmed to its CDR3 DNA, 42 bases read in frame from base 1. Germline trimming amounts to 4 bases on V and 6 bases on J, with 8 as the count of junction bases outside the gene matches. In this sample, this clonotype turned up once. This clone's antigen is unknown. Per-nucleotide qualities are absent, and no much larger clonotype sits a single base away. One read alone makes for weak evidence. The receptor was derived from a human donor with Susac syndrome. The material sequenced was CD4+ T cells from PBMCs. The rearrangement combines TRBV23-1 with TRBJ1-1; 7 junctional bases match TRBD1. TRBV23-1 is given ORF status, its function remaining uncertain. Here the CDR3 is given as CASSRKQGTSEAFF. The DNA sequence is given as TGCGCCAGCAGTCGCAAACAGGGGACCTCTGAAGCTTTCTTT.